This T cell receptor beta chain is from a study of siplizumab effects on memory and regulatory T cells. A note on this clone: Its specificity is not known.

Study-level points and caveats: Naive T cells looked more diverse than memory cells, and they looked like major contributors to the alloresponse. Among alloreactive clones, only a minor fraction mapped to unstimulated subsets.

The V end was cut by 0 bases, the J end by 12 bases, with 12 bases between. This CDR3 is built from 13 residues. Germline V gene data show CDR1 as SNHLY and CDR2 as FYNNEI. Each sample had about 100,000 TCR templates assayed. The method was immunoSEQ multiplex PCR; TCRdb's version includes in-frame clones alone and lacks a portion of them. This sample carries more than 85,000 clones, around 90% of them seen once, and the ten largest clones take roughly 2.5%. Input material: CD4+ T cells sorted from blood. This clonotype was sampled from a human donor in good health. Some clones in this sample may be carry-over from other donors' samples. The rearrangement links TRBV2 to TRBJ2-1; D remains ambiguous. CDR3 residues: CASSEASGLGQFF. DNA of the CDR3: TGTGCCAGCAGTGAAGCGTCGGGCCTGGGGCAGTTCTTC.